This record looks at one TCR beta chain sequence and its context. Its antigen target is currently unknown. No qualities accompany the bases; no much larger clone lies one base away. The sample belongs to a study of response to subunit inactivated influenza vaccine (dated by TCRdb to the late 2010s). The study in broad terms: Deep quantitative profiling of the T cell receptor repertoire was used in the study to follow responses to a trivalent subunit inactivated influenza vaccine.

The paper as a whole reports these results and caveats: It was suggested by the authors that each seasonal influenza vaccination may recruit only a limited number of new T cells.

Receptor amplification or capture employed RT-PCR. TCRdb records Illumina HiSeq 2500 as the sequencer. TCRdb handled the public reads itself, with Q25 trimming in fastp and clone calling in MiXCR, and kept productive beta chains. CDR3 protein duplicates are merged, each entry listing the most common genes and DNA. Within this sample are roughly 500,000 distinct CDR3 sequences, with approximately 15% of them counted one time only. The ten largest clones add up to less than 4% of the sample. The source was CD4+ T cells sorted from PBMCs, collected less than 30 months after vaccination. The receptor comes from a man between 50 and 75 years old who received an inactivated influenza vaccine. Donor details come from another sample of the same person, matched by shared clones.

The nucleotides are TGCAGTGCTAGAGCCCTAGCGGTTTACAATGAGCAGTTCTTC. This is translated as CSARALAVYNEQFF. This chain is built from TRBV20-1 and TRBJ2-1, and 7 bases in between align with TRBD2. Sequences DFQATT (CDR1) and SNEGSKA (CDR2) are obtained from the germline V gene (reference sequence). V loses 1 base at its end and J loses 4 bases; junction bases beyond the gene matches: 4. From the cysteine up to the phenylalanine, the CDR3 has a length of 14 residues. Of the read, only the CDR3 DNA is kept; its 42 bases are in frame from base 1.